This TCR beta chain was found in a study of T-cell reconstitution after alpha-beta-depleted transplantation in children. Preparing the TCRbeta library involved the use of unique molecular identifiers. MiXCR, run by TCRdb on the PCR reads, gives a single entry per CDR3 protein. The sample shows thousands of distinct CDR3 sequences, about 9.3% of them seen only once. Turning to this clonotype: Its antigen is still unknown.

The CDR3 covers 13 residues. Germline V gene sequence: CDR1 SEHNR, CDR2 FQNEAQ (reference sequence). Trimming removed 10 bases from V and 6 bases from J, with 19 bases in between. Study observations and caveats: The main origin of T-cell counts and diversity one year after transplant was newly produced T cells. Reports say that about two months after transplant, the alpha-beta T cells came out of several hundred graft clones that had expanded. Surviving recipient T cells and thymic progenitors accounted for the high day-60 TCRbeta diversity observed in some patients.

This chain joins TRBV7-9 and TRBJ2-7; D remains ambiguous. The sequenced sample was PBMCs, mostly from graft donor cells, obtained 180 days after TCRalphabeta/CD19-depleted stem cell transplant. The receptor was isolated from a male patient between 2 and 15 years old who had a stem cell transplant for acute lymphoblastic leukemia, so the T cells may come from the graft donor. The CDR3 bases are TGTGCCATCGGCCCCGGTGGGCTCTGCGAGCAGTACTTC. As protein: CAIGPGGLCEQYF.